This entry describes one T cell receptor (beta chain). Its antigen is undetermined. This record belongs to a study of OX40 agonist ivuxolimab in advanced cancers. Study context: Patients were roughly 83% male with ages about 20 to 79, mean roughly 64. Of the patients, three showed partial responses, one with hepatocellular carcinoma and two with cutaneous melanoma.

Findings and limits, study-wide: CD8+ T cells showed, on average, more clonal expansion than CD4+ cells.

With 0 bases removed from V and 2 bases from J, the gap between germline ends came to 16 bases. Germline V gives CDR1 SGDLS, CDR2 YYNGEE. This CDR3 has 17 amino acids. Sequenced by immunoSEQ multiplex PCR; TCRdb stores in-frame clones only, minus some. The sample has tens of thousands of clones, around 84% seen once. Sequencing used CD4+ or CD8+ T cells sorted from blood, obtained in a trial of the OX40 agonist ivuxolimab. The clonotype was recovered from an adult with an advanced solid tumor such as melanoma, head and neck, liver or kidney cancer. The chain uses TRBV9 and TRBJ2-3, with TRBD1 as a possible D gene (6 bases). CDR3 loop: CASSVGGGAFNTDTQYF. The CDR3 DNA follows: TGTGCCAGCAGCGTAGGAGGGGGAGCCTTTAACACAGATACGCAGTATTTT.